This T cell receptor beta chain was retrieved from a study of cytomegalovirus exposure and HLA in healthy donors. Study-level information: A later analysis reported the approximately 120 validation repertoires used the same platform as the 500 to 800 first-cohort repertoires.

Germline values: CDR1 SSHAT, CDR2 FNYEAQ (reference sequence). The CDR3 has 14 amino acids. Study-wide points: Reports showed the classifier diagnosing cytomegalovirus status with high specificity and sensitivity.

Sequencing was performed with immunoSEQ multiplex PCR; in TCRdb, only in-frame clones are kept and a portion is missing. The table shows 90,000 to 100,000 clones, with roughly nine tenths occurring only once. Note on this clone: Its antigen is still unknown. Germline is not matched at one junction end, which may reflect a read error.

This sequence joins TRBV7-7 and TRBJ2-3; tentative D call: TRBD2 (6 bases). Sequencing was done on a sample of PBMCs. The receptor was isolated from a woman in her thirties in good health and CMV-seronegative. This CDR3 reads CASSPLGSGDTQYF. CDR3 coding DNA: TGTGCTAGCAGCCCCTTGGGTAGCGGCGATACGCAGTATTTT.